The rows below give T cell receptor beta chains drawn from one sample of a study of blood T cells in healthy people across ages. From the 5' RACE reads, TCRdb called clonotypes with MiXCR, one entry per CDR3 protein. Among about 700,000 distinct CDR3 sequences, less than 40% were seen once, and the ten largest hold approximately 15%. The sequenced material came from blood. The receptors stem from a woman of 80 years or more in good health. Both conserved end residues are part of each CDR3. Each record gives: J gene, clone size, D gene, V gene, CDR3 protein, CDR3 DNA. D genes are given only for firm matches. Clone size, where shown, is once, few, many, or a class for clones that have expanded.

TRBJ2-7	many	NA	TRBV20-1	CSASVTDYYEQYF	TGCAGTGCTAGTGTGACGGATTACTACGAGCAGTACTTC
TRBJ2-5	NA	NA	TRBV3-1	CASSQSNRETQYF	TGTGCCAGCAGCCAAAGCAACAGGGAGACCCAGTACTTC
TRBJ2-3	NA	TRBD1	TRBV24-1	CATSGRRGLFPDTQYF	TGTGCCACCAGTGGCCGTAGGGGGCTGTTCCCAGATACGCAGTATTTT
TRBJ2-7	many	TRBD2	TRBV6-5	CASSKSGGSYEQYF	TGTGCCAGCAGTAAAAGCGGGGGGTCCTACGAGCAGTACTTC
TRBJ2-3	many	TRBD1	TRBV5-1	CASSPTGVDTQYF	TGCGCCAGCAGCCCAACAGGGGTCGATACGCAGTATTTT
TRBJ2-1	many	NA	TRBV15	CATTLGGAGEQFF	TGTGCCACCACCTTGGGGGGGGCGGGTGAGCAGTTCTTC
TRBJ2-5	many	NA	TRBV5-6	CASNLGLGLGETQYF	TGTGCCAGCAACTTGGGGTTGGGATTGGGAGAGACCCAGTACTTC
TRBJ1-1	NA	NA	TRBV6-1	CASSDWGRVGTEAFF	TGTGCCAGCAGTGATTGGGGGCGGGTTGGCACTGAAGCTTTCTTT
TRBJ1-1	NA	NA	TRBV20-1	CSADRMGTEAFF	TGCAGTGCTGACCGGATGGGGACTGAAGCTTTCTTT
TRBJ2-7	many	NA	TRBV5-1	CASSLAGQSLPYEQYF	TGCGCCAGCAGCTTGGCCGGACAGTCGCTCCCCTACGAGCAGTACTTC
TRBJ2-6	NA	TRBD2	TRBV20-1	CSAPRGLAASGANVLTF	TGCAGTGCCCCCAGGGGACTAGCGGCCTCTGGGGCCAACGTCCTGACTTTC
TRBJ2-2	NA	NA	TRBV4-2	CASSQLGGGQAGELFF	TGTGCCAGCAGCCAACTTGGGGGGGGGCAGGCCGGGGAGCTGTTTTTT
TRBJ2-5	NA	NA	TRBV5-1	CASSLAVGIGETQYF	TGCGCCAGCAGCTTGGCGGTAGGGATAGGGGAGACCCAGTACTTC
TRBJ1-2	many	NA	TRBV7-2	CASSQQGYGYTF	TGTGCCAGCAGCCAACAGGGCTATGGCTACACCTTC
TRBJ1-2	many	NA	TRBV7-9	CASSPGGAFGYTF	TGTGCCAGCAGCCCTGGGGGGGCGTTTGGCTACACCTTC
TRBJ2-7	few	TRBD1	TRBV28	CASSLQGVSHEQYF	TGTGCCAGCAGTTTACAGGGGGTTAGCCACGAGCAGTACTTC
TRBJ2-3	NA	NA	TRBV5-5	CASSLGVSKSTDTQYF	TGCGCCAGCAGCTTGGGAGTTAGTAAAAGCACAGATACGCAGTATTTT
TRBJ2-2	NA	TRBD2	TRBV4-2	CASSQIRGGDTGELFF	TGTGCCAGCAGCCAAATACGGGGGGGCGACACCGGGGAGCTGTTTTTT
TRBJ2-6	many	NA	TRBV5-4	CASSRRSSGANVLTF	TGTGCCAGCAGCCGGCGAAGCTCTGGGGCCAACGTCCTGACTTTC